A single sample is the source of the 5 T cell receptor beta chains below, sequenced in a study of cytomegalovirus exposure and HLA in healthy donors (dated by TCRdb to between 2016 and 2019). The library was made by the immunoSEQ multiplex PCR assay. TCRdb carries this immuneACCESS record with in-frame sequences only. Its versions omit some clonotypes, under half of them owing to an unresolved V gene in the studies checked, with the rest unexplained. The sample data list hundreds of thousands of clones, and around 90% of these were observed just once. Together, the top ten hold 2% to 2.5% of the sample. The sequenced material came from PBMCs. Receptor source: a woman between 18 and 29 years old in good health and CMV-seropositive.

This chain links TRBV27 with TRBJ2-1; perhaps TRBD1 as D (7 bases). The CDR3 contains 17 residues. Germline V CDR1 and CDR2: MNHEY, SMNVEV (reference sequence). V was shortened by 0 bases and J by 7 bases, with 19 bases between the two germline ends. The CDR3 loop reads CASSLSIVGRGDNEQFF. In DNA form, the CDR3 reads TGTGCCAGCAGTTTATCAATAGTTGGCAGGGGGGATAATGAGCAGTTCTTC.

The chain combines TRBV28 with TRBJ1-1, with 7 bases fitting TRBD1. The CDR3 is made up of 11 amino acids. Germline CDR1 MDHEN, CDR2 SYDVKM. With V trimmed by 4 bases and J by 10 bases, 3 bases remained unmatched. Here the CDR3 reads CASSSGQRAFF. CDR3 coding DNA: TGTGCCAGCAGTTCGGGACAGAGAGCTTTCTTT.

The V call is TRBV9, the J call TRBJ1-2, with a tentative D call TRBD1 (6 bases). The CDR3 is 12 amino acids. Trimming left V 3 bases short and J 7 bases short, with 10 bases between. Germline-derived CDR1 and CDR2 are SGDLS and YYNGEE. CDR3 coding DNA: TGTGCCAGCAGCGCAACAGGGTTTGGCTACACCTTC. Translating it yields CASSATGFGYTF.

CDR3 bases: TGTGCCATCAGTGAGTCGAAGATAGCGGGCCACCAAGAGACCCAGTACTTC. Amino acid sequence: CAISESKIAGHQETQYF. The chain uses TRBV10-3 and TRBJ2-5, with 7 bases identical to TRBD2. Germline-derived CDR1 and CDR2 are ENHRY and SYGVKD. With 0 bases clipped from V and 0 bases from J, the junction kept 7 bases outside the gene matches. The CDR3 consists of 17 residues.

The chain links TRBV9 to TRBJ2-1; 7 nucleotides agree with TRBD2. V was pared by 0 bases and J by 6 bases, with 3 bases of the junction left unmatched. Germline lookup yields CDR1 SGDLS and CDR2 YYNGEE. The CDR3 loop spans 14 amino acids. The CDR3 nucleotides are TGTGCCAGCAGCGTAGGGACTAGGCCCAATGAGCAGTTCTTC. Its translation: CASSVGTRPNEQFF.